Shown below are 7 T cell receptor beta chains from a single sample sequenced in a study of tumor-infiltrating lymphocytes in primary liver carcinoma. Germline DNA was also extracted, and blood RNA was taken from unsorted whole blood. Reverse transcription of around 0.45 ug total RNA with a constant-region primer produced TCR beta cDNA. A slightly modified ARM-PCR protocol with three nested multiplex PCR rounds produced these TCR beta libraries. Use of TRBV1-TRBV30 forward primers with a C-beta reverse primer characterized the first two PCR rounds, which lasted about 9 cycles each. TCRdb re-called the multiplex PCR reads with MiXCR, one entry per CDR3 protein. The profile shows 310,000 or so distinct CDR3 sequences, 50% to 75% of them singletons. The sample was peripheral blood. These receptors were obtained from a woman aged 25 to 39 with primary liver carcinoma and hepatitis B virus infection.

In the case of this clonotype: A much larger clone lies one base from this, so it may be a read error. Because it lacks the conserved phenylalanine or tryptophan at the end, this CDR3 is likely a read error. This chain's CDR3 is CASSKDLRGEQFL. CDR3 coding DNA: TGCGCCAGCAGCAAGGACCTCCGCGGTGAGCAGTTCTTA. The V and J genes are TRBV5-1 and TRBJ2-1; D gene unclear. CDR1 and CDR2 (germline): SGHRS, YFSETQ. CDR3 length equals 13 residues. With 4 bases removed from V and 9 bases from J, the gap between germline ends came to 14 bases.

Of note for this clonotype: A much larger clone sits a single nucleotide away, making a read error possible. This chain connects TRBV12-3 or TRBV12-4 to TRBJ2-1, with D unresolved. V was trimmed by 2 bases and J by 6 bases, leaving 14 bases between them. This CDR3 comprises 15 residues. CDR3 residues: CASSLRVVAFNEQFF. The CDR3 DNA sequence: TGTGCCAGCAGTTTAAGGGTAGTCGCTTTCAATGAGCAGTTCTTC.

Note on this clonotype: One base away lies a much larger clone, so this may be a sequencing read error. The CDR3 end shows no conserved phenylalanine or tryptophan, and so a read error is likely. The V call is TRBV4-3, the J call TRBJ2-5, with 9 positions matching TRBD1. With 0 bases clipped from V and 11 bases from J, the junction kept 4 bases outside the gene matches. Germline CDR1 is LGHNA and CDR2 is YSLEER. The length of the CDR3 is 13 residues. The CDR3 sequence is CASSQDVDRGQYL. CDR3 bases: TGCGCCAGCAGCCAAGACGTCGACAGGGGGCAGTACTTA.

The rearrangement joins TRBV4-2 to TRBJ2-1; weak D call: TRBD2 (5 bases). V dropped 0 bases and J dropped 0 bases, with 12 bases sitting between them. This CDR3 region has 17 residues. Germline CDR1 and CDR2: LGHNA and YNFKEQ. This chain's CDR3 is CASSQDVRRISYNEQFF. CDR3 nucleotide sequence: TGTGCCAGCAGCCAAGACGTGCGGAGGATCTCCTACAATGAGCAGTTCTTC.

In this sample, this clonotype turned up once. The junction and the germline gene differ at one end; a read error may be behind it. The genes are TRBV30 and TRBJ1-2, with D uncertain. The CDR3 is made up of 13 amino acids. Germline assignment: CDR1 GTSNPN and CDR2 SVGIG (reference sequence). The CDR3 is CTWSVRGAGGYTF. DNA for the CDR3: TGTACCTGGAGTGTACGAGGCGCGGGTGGCTACACCTTC.

Details on this clonotype: At one end the junction does not follow the germline gene, possibly because of a read error. The V call is TRBV28, the J call TRBJ2-7; possibly TRBD1 for D (5 bases). Germline V lookup: CDR1 MDHEN, CDR2 SYDVKM. The CDR3 is 14 amino acids. CDR3 nucleotides: TGTGCAAGCAGTCCTCAACAGGAGTACTACGAGCAGTACTTC. The encoded protein is CASSPQQEYYEQYF.

The chain uses TRBV4-2 and TRBJ1-1; D is perhaps TRBD1 (5 bases). CDR1 is LGHNA, CDR2 YNFKEQ, per germline. This CDR3 is built from 15 residues. Trimming cost V 2 bases and J 0 bases, with 10 bases left between them. In DNA form, the CDR3 reads TGTGCCAGCAGCCAAAACACAGGTGTGAACACTGAAGCTTTCTTT. It yields the protein CASSQNTGVNTEAFF.